A selection of T cell receptor beta chains follows, all from one sample in a study of cytomegalovirus exposure and HLA in healthy donors. The method was immunoSEQ multiplex PCR; TCRdb's version includes in-frame clones alone and lacks a portion of them. Among 190,000 or so clones listed, 84% were seen once. Sequencing used PBMCs. All receptors derive from a woman in her 30s in good health and CMV-seropositive. Both conserved end residues are trimmed from each CDR3. A D gene is named only where the DNA matches it firmly.

v_gene	d_gene	CDR3aa
TRBV11-1	.	ASSSRNEQF
TRBV6-5	TRBD1	ASSYDPTGQNIQY
TRBV9	.	ASSAGLGVEYGYT
TRBV6-5	.	ASSYGPGVQPQH
TRBV5-1	.	ASSLDTREQF
TRBV6-4	.	ASSDEASTGELF
TRBV29-1	TRBD1	SVRGQGIGKLF
TRBV2	TRBD1	ASSEGTGDEQY
TRBV6-5	.	ASSFSGRVYNEQF
TRBV9	TRBD2	ASSSGTSGYEQY
TRBV2	.	ASTEVEDTIY
TRBV25-1	.	ASSADRGGYT
TRBV5-1	TRBD2	ASSQLRFGGREVGDTQY
TRBV11-2	TRBD1	ASSLGRDRANYGYT
TRBV29-1	.	SVGPTENIQY
TRBV19	TRBD1	ASRVTGEHGYT
TRBV28	.	ASSLSLSYEQY
TRBV18	.	ASSPWQGLETQY
TRBV29-1	.	SVAKARGAYEQY
TRBV29-1	.	SAPGGYNEQF
TRBV4-1	TRBD1	ASRRPGQGKSVYT
TRBV28	TRBD1	AIHRGPTEAF
TRBV2	.	ASVQSPGELF
TRBV6-5	.	ASRDSVGYEQY
TRBV15	.	ATSRDPSSGANVLT
TRBV6-5	TRBD1	ASSRGHGSNQPQH
TRBV27	.	ASRRTGNYEQY
TRBV5-1	.	ASSLVAGANYGYT
TRBV28	.	ASSHSYEQY
TRBV5-4	TRBD1	ASSLRGGNGYT
TRBV5-1	TRBD2	ASSFSGRGETQY
TRBV9	TRBD1	ASSRGQGNEAF
TRBV7-6	.	ASSLAVGHYGYT
TRBV6-5	.	ASSGRGGSQPQH
TRBV10-3	TRBD2	AIRHQGLAGPTDTQY
TRBV2	.	ASRGGAGTDTQY
TRBV7-2	TRBD1	ASSTPTGHYGYT
TRBV5-1	TRBD2	ASLPTPGGTGELF
TRBV5-1	TRBD1	ASSPGTVYNEQF
TRBV5-1	TRBD2	ASSAATSGRRETQY
TRBV2	.	ASSFTGLNSEQY
TRBV28	TRBD1	ASSPAGQGNQPQH
TRBV6-5	.	ASSYRGVGSVEQY
TRBV2	.	ASNYMLTEAF
TRBV11-3	TRBD1	ASSLDRDRGLSYNEQF
TRBV18	.	ASSTGNPGQINTEAF